A single sample gave rise to the 21 T cell receptor beta chains below, sequenced in a study of immune cell composition in non-small cell lung cancer. Produced via immunoSEQ multiplex PCR; TCRdb's table is partial and in-frame only. This table has nearly 2,500 clones, roughly 85% appearing once. The sample comprised lung tumor tissue. The receptor set was obtained from a human donor with non-small cell lung cancer.

The DNA of the CDR3 is TGTGCCAGCAGCTTAGGATGGGACAGGGTTTCAGATACGCAGTATTTT. Translating gives CASSLGWDRVSDTQYF. The rearrangement uses TRBV11-3 and TRBJ2-3; 9 bases agree with TRBD1. CDR3 length equals 16 residues. The J segment lost 4 bases and the V segment lost 1 base, leaving 6 bases of the junction unmatched. Germline CDR1 and CDR2: SGHNT and YENEEA.

The J gene is TRBJ2-3, the V gene TRBV2, with 9 bases fitting TRBD1. The germline V gene has CDR1 SNHLY and CDR2 FYNNEI. With 8 bases clipped from V and 3 bases from J, the junction kept 3 bases outside the gene matches. The CDR3 runs 13 residues. This CDR3 reads CASGQGKTDTQYF. As DNA, the CDR3 is TGTGCCAGCGGACAGGGGAAAACAGATACGCAGTATTTT.

V is TRBV19 and J is TRBJ1-2, with D perhaps TRBD1 (5 bases). Germline V CDR1 and CDR2: LNHDA, SQIVND (reference sequence). V lost 3 bases and J lost 2, with 10 bases in between. The CDR3 runs 14 residues. For the CDR3, the DNA is TGTGCCAGTAGTATGACAGTATTGAACTATGGCTACACCTTC. Translating gives CASSMTVLNYGYTF.

The chain combines TRBV29-1 with TRBJ2-7; perhaps TRBD2 as D (6 bases). V lost 4 bases to trimming and J lost 1 base, with 17 bases between them. The CDR3 consists of 15 residues. The V gene's germline CDR1 is SQVTM and CDR2 ANQGSEA. CDR3 DNA sequence: TGCAGCGTTGGGCCTGGGGCTGCGGGATCCTACGAGCAGTACTTC. It translates to CSVGPGAAGSYEQYF.

V is TRBV2 and J is TRBJ1-5; 8 nucleotides line up with TRBD1. There are 14 residues in the CDR3. Germline assignment: CDR1 SNHLY and CDR2 FYNNEI. V trimming: 6 bases; J trimming: 5 bases; junction bases outside the gene matches: 6. The CDR3 region is CASSETGGDQPQHF. The CDR3 DNA reads TGTGCCAGCAGCGAAACAGGGGGTGATCAGCCCCAGCATTTT.

In its sample, this clone was seen once. The chain has TRBV4-3 and TRBJ2-3, with D tentatively TRBD2 (5 bases). Between the trimmed V and J ends, which lost 0 bases and 7 bases, there was a span of 11 bases. Germline lookup yields CDR1 LGHNA and CDR2 YSLEER. There are 14 residues in the CDR3. The DNA of the CDR3 is TGCGCCAGCAGCCAAGAAGGGAGAATTCATACGCAGTATTTT. Residues: CASSQEGRIHTQYF.

The J gene is TRBJ2-7, the V gene TRBV6-5, with D tentatively TRBD2 (5 bases). V was clipped by 6 bases and J by 0 bases, with 12 bases between them. The CDR3 spans 14 residues. CDR1 and CDR2 (germline): MNHEY, SVGAGI. The CDR3 is CASRDTRDSYEQYF. Here the CDR3 DNA reads TGTGCCAGCAGGGATACTAGGGACTCCTACGAGCAGTACTTC.

The V call is TRBV20-1, the J call TRBJ2-5, with no clear D. V was shortened by 3 bases and J by 4 bases, with 6 bases between the two germline ends. There are 11 residues in the CDR3. Germline values: CDR1 DFQATT, CDR2 SNEGSKA (reference sequence). This CDR3 is CSASKRETQYF. CDR3 in DNA: TGCAGTGCTAGTAAGAGAGAGACCCAGTACTTC.

The chain couples TRBV28 to TRBJ2-4; D remains ambiguous. Germline lookup yields CDR1 MDHEN and CDR2 SYDVKM. This CDR3 comprises 15 residues. Trimming removed 4 bases from V and 8 bases from J, with 18 bases in between. The CDR3 reads CASSSPVVSGHIQYF. The CDR3, as DNA: TGTGCCAGCAGTTCCCCGGTGGTGTCTGGGCACATTCAGTACTTC.

The chain couples TRBV27 to TRBJ1-1; possibly TRBD1 for D (6 bases). V dropped 7 bases and J dropped 4 bases, with 22 bases sitting between them. Germline V gives CDR1 MNHEY, CDR2 SMNVEV (reference sequence). The CDR3 contains 16 residues. This CDR3 is CASNISPSTGSTEAFF. CDR3 in DNA: TGTGCCAGCAACATATCCCCTTCTACAGGGTCCACTGAAGCTTTCTTT.

The rearrangement links TRBV9 to TRBJ2-5, with D possibly being TRBD2 (7 bases). This CDR3 spans 15 amino acids. V was clipped by 4 bases and J by 3 bases, with 16 bases between them. In germline, CDR1 is SGDLS, CDR2 YYNGEE. CDR3 loop: CASSKGEGLKETQYF. For the CDR3, the DNA is TGTGCCAGCAGCAAGGGGGAGGGCCTAAAAGAGACCCAGTACTTC.

V usage is TRBV27 and J usage is TRBJ2-7, with TRBD1 matching over 8 bases. Germline CDR1 is MNHEY and CDR2 is SMNVEV (reference sequence). V trimming: 2 bases; J trimming: 7 bases; junction bases outside the gene matches: 7. The CDR3 is 14 residues long. CDR3 loop: CASSLGQGLGEQYF. CDR3 bases: TGTGCCAGCAGTTTAGGACAGGGTTTAGGGGAGCAGTACTTC.

The chain is built from TRBV28 and TRBJ2-7; 7 positions agree with TRBD1. Per the germline V gene, CDR1 is MDHEN and CDR2 is SYDVKM. J was trimmed by 4 bases and V by 5 bases; bases with no gene match: 11. This CDR3 is built from 15 residues. The CDR3 spells CASSRQGPGIYEQYF. DNA of the CDR3: TGTGCCAGCAGTCGACAGGGCCCGGGGATATACGAGCAGTACTTC. Complete variable domain (other parts from reference TRBV28 and TRBJ2-7): DVKVTQSSRYLVKRTGEKVFLECVQDMDHENMFWYRQDPGLGLRLIYFSYDVKMKEKGDIPEGYSVSREKKERFSLILESASTNQTSMYLCASSRQGPGIYEQYFGPGTRLTVT.

V is TRBV4-3 and J is TRBJ2-7, with D tentatively TRBD2 (6 bases). CDR1 is LGHNA, CDR2 YSLEER, per germline. This CDR3 region has 18 residues. Trimming shortened V by 0 bases and J by 3 bases, and 21 bases separated the two germline ends. The CDR3 here is CASSQDRGTPWVGYEQYF. In DNA, the CDR3 is TGCGCCAGCAGCCAAGACCGAGGGACTCCTTGGGTTGGCTACGAGCAGTACTTC.

This chain joins TRBV11-3 and TRBJ2-1; 9 nucleotides line up with TRBD2. The J segment lost 8 bases and the V segment lost 5 bases, leaving 4 bases of the junction unmatched. Germline loops: CDR1 SGHNT, CDR2 YENEEA. This CDR3 has 13 amino acids. The CDR3 nucleotides read TGTGCCAGCAGCCTGGGACTAGCCCATGAGCAGTTCTTC. Protein product: CASSLGLAHEQFF.

The chain uses TRBV7-2 and TRBJ1-1; 7 bases are a match to TRBD1. The length of the CDR3 is 12 residues. V was pared by 5 bases and J by 11 bases, with 8 bases of the junction left unmatched. From germline, CDR1 is SGHTA and CDR2 FQGNSA. CDR3 nucleotides: TGTGCCAGCAGCCGCGGAGGGGGCGCGGCTTTCTTT. This encodes CASSRGGGAAFF.

Only a few counts were recorded for this clone. CDR3 DNA sequence: TGCGCCAGGAACCGTATGGACAGCCCGAACACTGAAGCTTTCTTT. Amino acids: CARNRMDSPNTEAFF. The chain combines TRBV10-1 with TRBJ1-1; D may be TRBD1 (6 bases). The CDR3 loop spans 15 amino acids. Germline loops: CDR1 WNHNN, CDR2 SYGVQD (reference sequence). The V gene lost 9 bases and the J gene lost 1 base, with 18 bases spanning the gap.

The gene calls are TRBV11-3 and TRBJ2-3, with D unclear. This CDR3 is 13 amino acids long. Trimming stripped 3 bases from V and 2 bases from J, with 6 bases between. The germline CDR1 and CDR2 sequences are SGHNT and YENEEA. The CDR3 DNA sequence: TGTGCCAGCAGCTTTACTCTCACAGATACGCAGTATTTT. It translates to CASSFTLTDTQYF.

The V gene is TRBV25-1, the J gene TRBJ1-1, with a weak D call TRBD1 (6 bases). Germline loops: CDR1 MGHDK, CDR2 SYGVNS. The CDR3 covers 16 residues. The V and J ends lost 3 bases and 5 bases respectively, with 19 bases between them. CDR3 in DNA: TGTGCCAGCAGTGATCCCGAGGGGGGGGCGAGTACTGAAGCTTTCTTT. It encodes CASSDPEGGASTEAFF.

J is TRBJ1-1 and V is TRBV18; D possibly corresponds to TRBD1 (6 bases). V was trimmed by 1 base and J by 4 bases, leaving 7 bases between them. CDR1 is KGHSH, CDR2 LQKENI, per germline. This CDR3 has 13 amino acids. CDR3: CASSPLRGTEAFF. The CDR3 DNA sequence: TGTGCCAGCTCACCACTCAGGGGCACTGAAGCTTTCTTT.

This clone was seen a handful of times. V and J are TRBV4-2 and TRBJ1-3, with a tentative D call TRBD1 (6 bases). The ends were cut back, 2 bases at V and 3 bases at J, with 8 bases in the middle. Per the germline V gene, CDR1 is LGHNA and CDR2 is YNFKEQ. CDR3 length: 14 amino acids. The chain's CDR3 is CASSQQGFGNTIYF. The CDR3 coding sequence is TGTGCCAGCAGCCAACAGGGGTTTGGAAACACCATATATTTT.